Listed below are T cell receptor beta chains from one sample, sequenced in a study of T cells in Graves' hyperthyroidism and ophthalmopathy. TCRdb ran MiXCR on the multiplex PCR reads and lists one entry per CDR3 protein. The sample yields 410,000 or so distinct CDR3 sequences, roughly 14% seen once. The sequenced material came from blood. These receptors were taken from a man younger than 30 with Graves' ophthalmopathy. CDR3s include the opening cysteine and the closing phenylalanine or tryptophan. The order of the fields is D gene, J gene, V gene, clone size, CDR3 DNA, CDR3 protein. D genes are given only for firm matches. Sizes are listed as once, few, many or a size class.

D: TRBD1; J: TRBJ2-2; V: TRBV10-1; size: few; DNA: TGCGCCAGCAGTGAACAGGGGACCACCGGGGAGCTGTTTTTT; CDR3: CASSEQGTTGELFF
D: TRBD2; J: TRBJ2-1; V: TRBV5-1; size: many; DNA: TGCGCCAGCACCTGGACTAGCGACGACAATGAGCAGTTCTTC; CDR3: CASTWTSDDNEQFF
D: TRBD1; J: TRBJ1-3; V: TRBV6-1; size: few; DNA: TGTGCCAGCAGTCCGGGACAGGGGAACCGGAACACCATATATTTT; CDR3: CASSPGQGNRNTIYF
D: NA; J: TRBJ2-3; V: TRBV28; size: many; DNA: TGTGCCAGCAGTCTGCAATCTGACGGGACCGCTACGCAGTATTTT; CDR3: CASSLQSDGTATQYF
D: TRBD1; J: TRBJ2-1; V: TRBV29-1; size: many; DNA: TGCAGCGTTGGAACAGGGGATGGTGAGCAGTTCTTC; CDR3: CSVGTGDGEQFF
D: TRBD1; J: TRBJ1-2; V: TRBV10-3; size: few; DNA: TGTGCCATCACACCGACAGGGGGCAACTATGGCTACACCTTC; CDR3: CAITPTGGNYGYTF
D: NA; J: TRBJ2-7; V: TRBV12-3/TRBV12-4; size: many; DNA: TGTGCCAGCAGTGTGACGGCGTACGAGCAGTACTTC; CDR3: CASSVTAYEQYF
D: TRBD2; J: TRBJ2-7; V: TRBV20-1; size: many; DNA: TGCAGTGCTAGAGACTCAACCCGATTTGGGGCTAGCGGGGACACCTACGAGCAGTACTTC; CDR3: CSARDSTRFGASGDTYEQYF
D: NA; J: TRBJ2-1; V: TRBV20-1; size: few; DNA: TGCAGTGCTACTTTGGGACGGGGGGCCCGATTAGATGAGCAGTTCTTC; CDR3: CSATLGRGARLDEQFF
D: TRBD1; J: TRBJ2-7; V: TRBV5-4; size: few; DNA: TGTGCCAGCAGCAACCGGGACAGAACTCCCTACGAGCAGTACTTC; CDR3: CASSNRDRTPYEQYF
D: NA; J: TRBJ2-5; V: TRBV10-3; size: few; DNA: TGTGCCATCAGTGATAGTGGGTTAATGGAAGAGACCCAGTACTTC; CDR3: CAISDSGLMEETQYF